This is a list of T cell receptor beta chains from one sample in a study of blood T cell repertoires in COVID-19. Assay: immunoSEQ multiplex PCR; the TCRdb copy retains only in-frame clones and omits some. The sample lists 20,000 to 30,000 clones, approximately 77% seen once, with about 16% in the top ten. Source material: peripheral blood. All receptors derive from a man older than 75 with active or convalescent COVID-19. CDR3s include the opening cysteine and the closing phenylalanine or tryptophan. The D gene is left open where the match is weak. A row's size may be missing; if present it is once, few, many or a size class.

>TRBJ1-1|-|-|TRBV14
TGTGCCAGCAGCCTACAAATGAACACTGAAGCTTTCTTT
CASSLQMNTEAFF
>TRBJ1-2|-|-|TRBV4-1
TGCGCCAGCAGCCAACTAGGGCGGACAGACCACTATGGCTACACCTTC
CASSQLGRTDHYGYTF
>TRBJ1-1|-|-|TRBV12-3/TRBV12-4
TGTGCCAGCACCCGAGTGAGCGAAGCTTTCTTT
CASTRVSEAFF
>TRBJ2-3|-|TRBD2|TRBV7-6
TGTGCCAGCAGCTTCCTGGAACCTAGCGGAGGCACAGATACGCAGTATTTT
CASSFLEPSGGTDTQYF
>TRBJ1-2|-|-|TRBV11-2
TGTGCCAGCAGCGCGATCCGGGGGGCTGATGGCTACACCTTC
CASSAIRGADGYTF
>TRBJ2-6|-|-|TRBV5-8
TGTGCCAGCAGCCACGTCGGACAGAGGAACTCTGGGGCCAACGTCCTGACTTTC
CASSHVGQRNSGANVLTF
>TRBJ1-1|-|-|TRBV6-5
TGTGCCAGCAAACAGCACGGGAACACTGAAGCTTTCTTT
CASKQHGNTEAFF
>TRBJ2-5|once|-|TRBV7-2
TGTGCCAGCAGCTTAGTAGCGGTCCAAGAGACCCAGTACTTC
CASSLVAVQETQYF
>TRBJ2-1|-|TRBD1|TRBV4-2
TGTGCCAGCTCCCCAAGGGGGTTTCGAACGGGACAGAGCTACAATGAGCAGTTCTTC
CASSPRGFRTGQSYNEQFF
>TRBJ2-5|-|-|TRBV24-1
TGTGCCACCAGTGACCCGGACAGTCCCAAAGAGACCCAGTACTTC
CATSDPDSPKETQYF
>TRBJ2-2|-|-|TRBV28
TGTGCCAGCGGCTTTGGGGGGGCAAACGGGGAGCTGTTTTTT
CASGFGGANGELFF
>TRBJ2-2|-|-|TRBV28
TGTGCCAGCAGCTTAATCAGTCATGGCGGGGAGCTGTTTTTT
CASSLISHGGELFF
>TRBJ2-7|-|-|TRBV9
TGTGCCAGCAGCGTACTACCGGGACAAAGCTCCTACGAGCAGTACTTC
CASSVLPGQSSYEQYF
>TRBJ2-3|-|-|TRBV7-3
TGTGCCAGCAGCCTCGGGGTCTCCGCAGATACGCAGTATTTT
CASSLGVSADTQYF
>TRBJ2-2|-|-|TRBV5-6
TGTGCCAGCAGTTCGCAGCGGCACGCCACCGGGGAGCTGTTTTTT
CASSSQRHATGELFF
>TRBJ2-1|-|TRBD2|TRBV4-3
TGCGCCAGCAGCCAAGAACTCCAAAAATCTACTAGCGGGCGTAGCTCCTACAATGAGCAGTTCTTC
CASSQELQKSTSGRSSYNEQFF
>TRBJ1-1|-|TRBD1|TRBV24-1
TGTGCCACCAGTGACCATGGGACAGGGGACACTGAAGCTTTCTTT
CATSDHGTGDTEAFF
>TRBJ1-6|once|-|TRBV4-1
TGCGCCAGCAGCCGCGACAGATACTCCCGAGGTTCACCCCTCCACTTT
CASSRDRYSRGSPLHF
>TRBJ2-3|-|TRBD2|TRBV4-2
TGTGCCAGCAGCCAAGGACTAGCGGGAGCGGATACGCAGTATTTT
CASSQGLAGADTQYF